Sequencing of this T cell receptor beta chain was carried out in a study of blood T cell repertoires in COVID-19 (dated by TCRdb to 2020 to 2021). Broadly, across the study: Collaborator samples came from the United States, Italy and Spain and covered acute and convalescent phases of COVID-19. Subjects who had been exposed to COVID-19, were actively infected with it, or had recovered from it provided the deeply sampled blood TCRbeta repertoires that made up the dataset. The material from the prospective study consisted of cDNA or gDNA derived from T cells, B-cell-depleted T cells, or PBMCs. The repertoires were released in a freely available public database meant as a resource for research on the immune response to SARS-CoV-2. Nearly every sample came with metadata listing a de-identified subject ID, COVID-19 status, age in years and sex. The samples were drawn from two sources: the first 160 participants of the ongoing ImmuneRACE study, and approximately 1,300 subjects contributed by 6 global collaborators. HLA class I and class II types, where available, came from metadata supplied by the sample provider rather than from assay-based typing. General conclusions and limits of the study: How much clinical and demographic metadata was included differed by source and by participant, and the metadata was provided uncurated.

The immunoSEQ Assay, a bias-controlled multiplex PCR, was used to amplify TCRbeta CDR3 regions from genomic DNA. Regarding the original processing steps: The number of nucleated cells in each sample was estimated by amplification of reference gene primers within the assay. To quantify the absolute abundance of each unique TCRbeta CDR3 rearrangement, sequence reads were collapsed and filtered. Productive Simpson clonality was computed per sample as the square root of Simpson's diversity index over productive rearrangements. Held by TCRdb, this immuneACCESS table contains in-frame sequences only and omits some clones. Under half of the omission traces to an unresolved V gene where checked; the cause of the rest is unknown. That table furnishes V, J and clone size, whereas the DNA furnished D and trimming. This sample has 200,000 or so clones in its table, and around four fifths of those were observed once. The leading ten clones occupy about 6.9% of the sample.

Note on this clone: No cognate antigen has been identified for it. No much larger clonotype is one base removed from it; base qualities were not supplied.

V is cut by 10 bases and J by 4 bases, and the space between the germline ends is 15 bases. The CDR3 goes from the cysteine to the phenylalanine over 13 residues. Only the CDR3 portion is preserved as DNA: 39 bases, with reading frame beginning at the first base. CDR1 and CDR2 are drawn from the germline V gene: MGHDK, SYGVNS. Each collaborating institution followed its own protocols to collect whole blood in K2EDTA tubes. For TCRbeta analysis, collaborators shipped samples as frozen whole blood, isolated PBMCs, or DNA extracted from either of those sample types. This chain joins TRBV25-1 to TRBJ2-3; TRBD1 might be the D gene, on 6 matching bases. This receptor was taken from a human donor with acute or convalescent COVID-19. The donor label of this sample is uncertain. The material sequenced was peripheral blood. The DNA is as follows: TGTGCCACGGCAGGGGCGATATCAGATACGCAGTATTTT. This translates into CATAGAISDTQYF.